This is a list of T cell receptor beta chains from one sample in a study of T cell changes during pregnancy in multiple sclerosis. Profiling relied on immunoSEQ multiplex PCR, and the TCRdb table lists in-frame clones only, not all of them. This sample carries 40,000 to 50,000 clones, around 90% of them seen once, and the ten largest clones take under 0.75%. Material: CD4+ T cells from peripheral blood mononuclear cells, obtained before pregnancy. The receptors stem from a female donor with multiple sclerosis, enrolled in a pregnancy study. The CDR3 runs from the conserved cysteine through the conserved F or W. Each record gives: J gene, clone size, V gene, D gene, CDR3 protein, CDR3 DNA. A D gene is named only where the DNA matches it firmly. Not all rows give a size; the values are once, few, many and, for expanded clones, a class.

TRBJ1-1 | NA | TRBV5-1 | TRBD1 | CASSQGTGLGNTEAFF | TGCGCCAGCAGCCAAGGGACAGGGCTCGGGAACACTGAAGCTTTCTTT
TRBJ2-3 | NA | TRBV5-1 | TRBD2 | CASSLGLAGGDTQYF | TGCGCCAGCAGCTTGGGTCTAGCGGGAGGGGATACGCAGTATTTT
TRBJ1-1 | NA | TRBV11-1 | NA | CARVTDMNTEAFF | TGTGCCAGGGTGACAGATATGAACACTGAAGCTTTCTTT
TRBJ2-2 | NA | TRBV7-9 | NA | CASTLGGGRYTGELFF | TGTGCCAGCACCCTAGGGGGGGGTCGCTACACCGGGGAGCTGTTTTTT
TRBJ1-1 | NA | TRBV2 | NA | CASSARGNTEAFF | TGTGCCAGCAGTGCGCGGGGAAACACTGAAGCTTTCTTT
TRBJ1-2 | NA | TRBV18 | NA | CASSESGDGYTF | TGTGCCAGCTCAGAGTCCGGGGATGGCTACACCTTC
TRBJ2-2 | NA | TRBV25-1 | TRBD1 | CASSRTGGGGELFF | TGTGCCAGCAGTCGGACAGGGGGTGGCGGGGAGCTGTTTTTT
TRBJ1-5 | NA | TRBV6-8 | TRBD1 | CASSVDRGGNQPQHF | TGTGCCAGCAGTGTAGACAGGGGAGGGAATCAGCCCCAGCATTTT
TRBJ1-1 | NA | TRBV6-1 | NA | CASSDRGGANTEAFF | TGTGCCAGCAGTGACCGCGGAGGGGCGAACACTGAAGCTTTCTTT
TRBJ2-5 | NA | TRBV28 | NA | CASSFNGGRKTQYF | TGTGCCAGCAGTTTTAATGGGGGCCGTAAGACCCAGTACTTC
TRBJ1-2 | NA | TRBV7-8 | NA | CASSLYAGANYGYTF | TGTGCCAGCAGCTTATACGCGGGGGCCAACTATGGCTACACCTTC
TRBJ2-5 | once | TRBV29-1 | TRBD1 | CSARTGGETQYF | TGCAGCGCCCGGACAGGGGGGGAGACCCAGTACTTC